This T cell receptor (beta chain) stems from a study of response to subunit inactivated influenza vaccine. About this clonotype: Antigen: not known.

Study findings and constraints: Authors proposed each seasonal influenza vaccination draws in few new T cells.

Germline CDR1 DFQATT, CDR2 SNEGSKA (reference sequence). The CDR3 has 16 amino acids. V shed 5 bases, J shed 2 bases, and the junction held 8 bases outside the gene matches. TCRdb re-called the RT-PCR reads through MiXCR, storing one row per CDR3 protein. The table shows 200,000 to 250,000 distinct CDR3 sequences, with 10% to 15% occurring only once. The chain combines TRBV20-1 with TRBJ2-5; 13 bases map to TRBD2. The origin of this receptor is a man between 50 and 59 years old who received an inactivated influenza vaccine. Specimen: non-naive T cells sorted from PBMCs, collected 14 to 15 days before vaccination. The CDR3 spells CSARTSGGLTQETQYF. CDR3 bases: TGCAGTGCTCGGACTAGCGGGGGACTCACTCAAGAGACCCAGTACTTC.